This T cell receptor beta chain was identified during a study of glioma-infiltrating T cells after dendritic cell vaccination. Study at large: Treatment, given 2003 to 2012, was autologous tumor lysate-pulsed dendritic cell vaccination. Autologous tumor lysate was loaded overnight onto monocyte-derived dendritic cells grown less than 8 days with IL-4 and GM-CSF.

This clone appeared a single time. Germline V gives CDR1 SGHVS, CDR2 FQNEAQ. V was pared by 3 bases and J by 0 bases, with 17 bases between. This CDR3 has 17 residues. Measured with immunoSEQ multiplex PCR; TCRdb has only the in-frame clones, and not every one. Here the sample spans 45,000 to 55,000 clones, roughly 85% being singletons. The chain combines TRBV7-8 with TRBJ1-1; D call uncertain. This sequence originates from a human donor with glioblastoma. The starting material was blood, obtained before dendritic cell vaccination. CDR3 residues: CASSLGSGGVLNTEAFF. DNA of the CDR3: TGTGCCAGCAGCTTGGGTAGCGGAGGCGTTTTGAACACTGAAGCTTTCTTT.